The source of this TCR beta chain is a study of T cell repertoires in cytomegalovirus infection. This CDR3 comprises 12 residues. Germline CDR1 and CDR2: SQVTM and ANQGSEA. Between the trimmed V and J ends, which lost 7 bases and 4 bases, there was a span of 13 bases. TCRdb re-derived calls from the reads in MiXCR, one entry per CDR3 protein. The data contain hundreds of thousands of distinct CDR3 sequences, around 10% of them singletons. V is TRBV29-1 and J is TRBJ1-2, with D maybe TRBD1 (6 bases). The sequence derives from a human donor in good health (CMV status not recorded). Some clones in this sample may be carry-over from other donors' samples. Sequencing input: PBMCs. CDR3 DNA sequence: TGCAGCGGTATCGACAGGTCCTATGGCTACACCTTC. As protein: CSGIDRSYGYTF.